Below are 8 T cell receptor beta chains sequenced from a single sample in a study of cytomegalovirus exposure and HLA in healthy donors. PCR amplification relied on 60 Vbeta primers (plus 13 Jbeta primers). The data were produced by immunoSEQ multiplex PCR, yet TCRdb's version contains in-frame clones alone and is incomplete. The table shows some 110,000 clones, with approximately 70% occurring only once. The sample taken for sequencing was PBMCs. These receptors were collected from a man aged 25-40 years in good health and CMV-seropositive.

The table lists this clone with a few counts. CDR3 amino acids: CASSSLGTGMNTEAFF. The DNA for the CDR3 is TGTGCCAGCAGCTCCCTCGGGACAGGGATGAACACTGAAGCTTTCTTT. The J gene is TRBJ1-1, the V gene TRBV28; TRBD1 matches at 9 bases. Germline trimming cut 6 bases from V and 0 bases from J; bases unmatched to any gene: 8. Germline V gene sequence: CDR1 MDHEN, CDR2 SYDVKM. The CDR3 loop spans 16 amino acids.

This clone was seen a few times. V and J are TRBV28 and TRBJ1-1; D not certain. This CDR3 is 13 amino acids long. Germline values: CDR1 MDHEN, CDR2 SYDVKM. V was trimmed by 7 bases and J by 5 bases, leaving 14 bases between them. In DNA form, the CDR3 reads TGTGCCAGCAACCTCGGCAGGAGGACTGAAGCTTTCTTT. Translation: CASNLGRRTEAFF.

The sample holds a few counts of this clone. This chain links TRBV9 with TRBJ1-1; weak D call: TRBD1 (6 bases). This CDR3 has 16 amino acids. Trimming took 3 bases from V and 1 from J, leaving 16 bases between them. The germline V gene has CDR1 SGDLS and CDR2 YYNGEE. CDR3 in DNA: TGTGCCAGCAGCGGGAAACAGGGACGCGAGAACACTGAAGCTTTCTTT. Protein: CASSGKQGRENTEAFF.

V usage is TRBV12-5 and J usage is TRBJ2-3, with D unresolved. V was clipped by 6 bases and J by 5 bases, with 15 bases between them. Germline CDR1 LGHNT, CDR2 FRNRAP. This CDR3 has 14 residues. CDR3 in DNA: TGTGCTAGTGGAATCGCCCGGCTAGGAGATACGCAGTATTTT. It codes for CASGIARLGDTQYF.

J is TRBJ1-3 and V is TRBV4-3; D not resolved. The CDR3 spans 15 residues. V was trimmed by 0 bases and J by 5 bases, leaving 11 bases between them. Germline lookup yields CDR1 LGHNA and CDR2 YSLEER. This chain's CDR3 is CASSQDAGFRNTIYF. In nucleotides, the CDR3 is TGCGCCAGCAGCCAAGATGCAGGATTTCGAAACACCATATATTTT.

The rearrangement uses TRBV30 and TRBJ2-3; D might be TRBD1 (5 bases). V gave up 3 bases and J gave up 1 base, with 11 bases separating them. Per the germline V gene, CDR1 is GTSNPN and CDR2 is SVGIG (reference sequence). The CDR3 extends over 14 amino acids. CDR3 sequence: CAWRVTGGTDTQYF. Written as DNA, the CDR3 is TGTGCCTGGAGGGTCACAGGAGGCACAGATACGCAGTATTTT. Variable domain in full (rest from reference TRBV30 and TRBJ2-3): SQTIHQWPATLVQPVGSPLSLECTVEGTSNPNLYWYRQAAGRGLQLLFYSVGIGQISSEVPQNLSASRPQDRQFILSSKKLLLSDSGFYLCAWRVTGGTDTQYFGPGTRLTVL.

The chain combines TRBV28 with TRBJ2-3, with a tentative D call TRBD2 (6 bases). The CDR3 consists of 14 residues. Trimming took off 5 bases at V and 1 base at J, with 10 bases between the two ends. Germline CDR1 and CDR2: MDHEN and SYDVKM. In DNA, the CDR3 is TGTGCCAGCAGTATCCAGCGGGGCACAGATACGCAGTATTTT. It codes for CASSIQRGTDTQYF.

On this clone itself: The same CDR3 arises from other DNA sequences in this sample as well. DNA for the CDR3: TGTGCCAGCAGCTTAGAAGGGGCGTCCAACTATGGCTACACCTTC. Residues: CASSLEGASNYGYTF. The V gene is TRBV11-2, the J gene TRBJ1-2, with D possibly matching TRBD1 (5 bases). Germline-derived CDR1 and CDR2 are SGHAT and FQNNGV. Trimming shortened V by 0 bases and J by 2 bases, and 10 bases separated the two germline ends. This CDR3 region has 15 residues.